A selection of T cell receptor beta chains follows, all from one sample in a study of blood T cell repertoires in COVID-19. The protocol was immunoSEQ multiplex PCR, while the TCRdb copy is restricted to in-frame clones and leaves out a portion. Of about 58,000 clones in the sample, 90% were seen once. The sequencing sample was made of peripheral blood. The source is a man aged 55 to 70 with active COVID-19. CDR3s include the opening cysteine and the closing phenylalanine or tryptophan. D genes are given only for firm matches. Rows give clone size only sometimes, using once, few, many, or a class for an expanded clone.

J gene | clone size | V gene | D gene | CDR3 length | CDR3 protein | CDR3 DNA
TRBJ2-7 | - | TRBV4-2 | TRBD1 | 17 | CASSQNSGTGAIYEQYF | TGTGCCAGCAGCCAAAATTCCGGGACAGGGGCCATCTACGAGCAGTACTTC
TRBJ2-7 | - | TRBV6-5 | - | 14 | CASSRTANPYEQYF | TGTGCCAGCAGTCGGACAGCCAACCCCTACGAGCAGTACTTC
TRBJ1-5 | - | TRBV2 | TRBD1 | 15 | CASSLGQGKGQPQHF | TGTGCCAGCAGTCTAGGACAGGGAAAAGGTCAGCCCCAGCATTTT
TRBJ2-5 | - | TRBV28 | - | 15 | CASSRSGGTQETQYF | TGTGCCAGCAGTCGCTCGGGGGGCACTCAAGAGACCCAGTACTTC
TRBJ2-5 | - | TRBV7-2 | TRBD2 | 18 | CASSLGTSGGPAQETQYF | TGTGCCAGCAGCTTAGGTACTAGCGGGGGGCCGGCCCAAGAGACCCAGTACTTC
TRBJ2-3 | - | TRBV4-2 | - | 16 | CASSQGRWRDTDTQYF | TGTGCCAGCAGCCAAGGTAGATGGCGGGATACAGATACGCAGTATTTT
TRBJ2-3 | - | TRBV18 | TRBD1 | 15 | CASSSRQGSTDTQYF | TGTGCCAGCTCATCGCGACAGGGAAGCACAGATACGCAGTATTTT
TRBJ2-3 | - | TRBV25-1 | - | 12 | CASSESRDTQYF | TGTGCCAGCAGTGAATCCAGAGATACGCAGTATTTT
TRBJ1-1 | few | TRBV27 | - | 12 | CARHITFTEAFF | TGTGCCAGACACATAACCTTCACTGAAGCTTTCTTT
TRBJ2-3 | - | TRBV4-2 | TRBD2 | 18 | CASSQEEASGRVGDTQYF | TGTGCCAGCAGCCAAGAAGAGGCTAGCGGGAGGGTCGGGGATACGCAGTATTTT
TRBJ2-7 | - | TRBV5-5 | TRBD1 | 14 | CASSWGQGAYEQYF | TGTGCCAGCAGCTGGGGACAGGGGGCCTACGAGCAGTACTTC
TRBJ2-7 | - | TRBV5-1 | - | 14 | CASSLDSVSYEQYF | TGCGCCAGCAGCTTGGATTCAGTCTCCTACGAGCAGTACTTC
TRBJ2-3 | - | TRBV7-2 | - | 16 | CASSLVRRTSPDTQYF | TGTGCCAGCAGCTTAGTAAGGCGGACTTCGCCAGATACGCAGTATTTT
TRBJ2-1 | - | TRBV5-1 | TRBD2 | 15 | CASSRGGSSYNEQFF | TGCGCCAGCAGCCGCGGGGGAAGCTCCTACAATGAGCAGTTCTTC
TRBJ2-1 | - | TRBV6-5 | TRBD2 | 16 | CASSYSPSGSRDEQFF | TGTGCCAGCAGTTACTCCCCTAGCGGGAGTAGGGATGAGCAGTTCTTC
TRBJ2-7 | - | TRBV4-2 | - | 16 | CASSQDRWQFPYEQYF | TGTGCCAGCAGCCAAGATCGATGGCAGTTTCCCTACGAGCAGTACTTC
TRBJ1-1 | - | TRBV6-6 | - | 12 | CASSSRGREAFF | TGTGCCAGCAGTTCCCGCGGGCGTGAAGCTTTCTTT
TRBJ2-1 | - | TRBV19 | - | 15 | CASSIVGRIWDEQFF | TGTGCCAGTAGTATAGTGGGGCGGATCTGGGATGAGCAGTTCTTC
TRBJ2-5 | few | TRBV7-3 | TRBD1 | 13 | CASSFAGQGDQYF | TGTGCCAGCAGCTTCGCAGGACAGGGGGACCAGTACTTC
TRBJ2-5 | once | TRBV6-6 | - | 14 | CASRRPGLQETQYF | TGTGCCAGCAGGAGGCCGGGACTCCAAGAGACCCAGTACTTC
TRBJ2-1 | - | TRBV2 | - | 14 | CATSVLAGANEQFF | TGTGCCACCTCGGTACTAGCCGGGGCCAATGAGCAGTTCTTC
TRBJ2-2 | few | TRBV5-1 | TRBD2 | 15 | CASSGRTSGTGELFF | TGCGCCAGCAGCGGACGGACTAGCGGCACCGGGGAGCTGTTTTTT
TRBJ1-4 | - | TRBV28 | - | 16 | CASSLWAINSREKLFF | TGTGCCAGCAGTTTGTGGGCCATCAACAGTCGGGAAAAACTGTTTTTT
TRBJ1-6 | few | TRBV28 | - | 16 | CASSWSRGSYNSPLHF | TGTGCCAGCAGTTGGAGCAGGGGCTCCTATAATTCACCCCTCCACTTT
TRBJ2-5 | - | TRBV24-1 | - | 16 | CATSDGTSPSAETQYF | TGTGCCACCAGTGATGGGACATCTCCCTCGGCGGAGACCCAGTACTTC
TRBJ2-7 | - | TRBV19 | - | 13 | CASGPGHPYEQYF | TGTGCCAGTGGTCCGGGACATCCATACGAGCAGTACTTC
TRBJ2-1 | once | TRBV9 | - | 15 | CASSVEAVYYNEQFF | TGTGCCAGCAGCGTGGAGGCGGTGTACTACAATGAGCAGTTCTTC
TRBJ2-2 | - | TRBV3-1/TRBV3-2 | TRBD2 | 15 | CASRAGGLGTGELFF | TGTGCCAGCCGCGCGGGGGGGCTTGGTACCGGGGAGCTGTTTTTT
TRBJ2-1 | once | TRBV7-9 | - | 14 | CASSPKPYYNEQFF | TGTGCCAGCAGCCCAAAGCCTTACTACAATGAGCAGTTCTTC
TRBJ1-6 | - | TRBV30 | TRBD1 | 12 | CAWKGGNSPLHF | TGTGCCTGGAAAGGGGGCAATTCACCCCTCCACTTT
TRBJ2-7 | - | TRBV2 | TRBD2 | 14 | CASGPLAGVSEQYF | TGTGCCAGCGGGCCACTAGCGGGAGTCAGCGAGCAGTACTTC
TRBJ1-3 | - | TRBV19 | - | 15 | CASRQGQGSGNTIYF | TGTGCCAGTAGGCAGGGACAAGGCTCTGGAAACACCATATATTTT
TRBJ2-1 | - | TRBV10-3 | - | 14 | CAIRAASENNEQFF | TGTGCCATCAGGGCTGCTAGCGAGAATAATGAGCAGTTCTTC
TRBJ1-5 | - | TRBV4-1 | - | 17 | CASSHPIGPGADQPQHF | TGCGCCAGCAGCCACCCTATCGGTCCAGGGGCGGATCAGCCCCAGCATTTT
TRBJ1-1 | - | TRBV3-1/TRBV3-2 | TRBD1 | 14 | CASSQGTGPTEAFF | TGTGCCAGCAGCCAGGGGACAGGGCCCACTGAAGCTTTCTTT
TRBJ1-2 | - | TRBV14 | - | 13 | CASSEQTNYGYTF | TGTGCCAGCAGCGAACAAACTAACTATGGCTACACCTTC
TRBJ1-2 | - | TRBV5-8 | TRBD1 | 16 | CASSSGTGPPSYGYTF | TGTGCCAGCAGCTCCGGGACAGGCCCTCCCTCCTATGGCTACACCTTC
TRBJ1-4 | few | TRBV12-2 | - | 17 | CASRLGVVGPRVEKLFF | TGTGCAAGTCGCTTAGGGGTAGTGGGGCCCAGGGTCGAAAAACTGTTTTTT
TRBJ2-2 | - | TRBV7-2 | TRBD2 | 17 | CASSVRTSGGHTGELFF | TGTGCCAGCAGCGTGCGTACTAGCGGGGGGCACACCGGGGAGCTGTTTTTT
TRBJ2-1 | - | TRBV9 | TRBD1 | 15 | CASSVSQGAFNEQFF | TGTGCCAGCAGCGTCTCCCAGGGGGCATTTAATGAGCAGTTCTTC
TRBJ2-7 | - | TRBV6-2/TRBV6-3 | TRBD2 | 13 | CASSSQAGGEQYF | TGTGCCAGCAGTAGCCAGGCGGGAGGCGAGCAGTACTTC
TRBJ2-2 | - | TRBV6-2/TRBV6-3 | - | 18 | CASSYPKRAGFKAGELFF | TGTGCCAGCAGTTACCCTAAAAGGGCAGGGTTTAAGGCCGGGGAGCTGTTTTTT
TRBJ2-3 | - | TRBV28 | TRBD1 | 16 | CASTMTGTVASRMQYF | TGTGCCAGCACCATGACAGGGACCGTAGCCTCACGTATGCAGTATTTT
TRBJ1-2 | once | TRBV7-9 | TRBD1 | 14 | CASSLVGTVYGYTF | TGTGCCAGCAGCTTGGTTGGGACAGTCTATGGCTACACCTTC
TRBJ1-6 | - | TRBV6-5 | - | 15 | CASSYSSGYASPLHF | TGTGCCAGCAGTTACTCCTCAGGGTATGCTTCACCCCTCCACTTT
TRBJ2-3 | once | TRBV9 | - | 15 | CASSAYRGTTDTQYF | TGTGCCAGCAGCGCGTACCGGGGAACCACAGATACGCAGTATTTT
TRBJ2-3 | - | TRBV10-3 | TRBD2 | 13 | CVGQRGSTDTQYF | TGTGTCGGCCAGCGGGGTAGCACAGATACGCAGTATTTT
TRBJ1-5 | once | TRBV27 | - | 14 | CASSAWTEAGPQHF | TGTGCCAGCAGTGCCTGGACCGAAGCGGGGCCCCAGCATTTT
TRBJ1-4 | - | TRBV28 | - | 14 | CASFSGTLNEKLFF | TGTGCCAGCTTCTCCGGGACACTTAATGAAAAACTGTTTTTT
TRBJ1-2 | few | TRBV28 | - | 11 | CASGQNYGYTF | TGTGCCAGTGGACAGAACTATGGCTACACCTTC